This is a list of T cell receptor beta chains from one sample in a study of blood T cell repertoires in COVID-19. Generated by immunoSEQ multiplex PCR, the TCRdb table keeps only in-frame clones and is missing some. The sample has a few hundred thousand clones; 75% to 90% are singletons. Material: PBMCs or T cells enriched from blood (not recorded which). The receptors here all came from a woman under 30 in a cohort exposed to, infected with or recovered from COVID-19 (not recorded which). Each CDR3 is given with its conserved first and last residue. The order of the fields is CDR3 protein, CDR3 DNA, J gene, V gene, CDR3 length, clone size, D gene. The D gene is left open where the match is weak. Part of the rows lack a size; the others show once, few, many or a class for expanded clones.

cdr3_aa: CASSIISTGLNTEAFF
cdr3_nt: TGTGCCAGTAGTATAATCTCGACAGGACTGAACACTGAAGCTTTCTTT
j_call: TRBJ1-1
v_call: TRBV19
cdr3_length: 16
clone_size: NA
d_call: NA

cdr3_aa: CASSVVAGGPDEQFF
cdr3_nt: TGTGCCAGCAGCGTAGTGGCGGGAGGGCCGGATGAGCAGTTCTTC
j_call: TRBJ2-1
v_call: TRBV9
cdr3_length: 15
clone_size: NA
d_call: TRBD2

cdr3_aa: CASSDPRDSAYNEQFF
cdr3_nt: TGTGCCAGCAGCGACCCCCGGGACAGCGCCTACAATGAGCAGTTCTTC
j_call: TRBJ2-1
v_call: TRBV5-6
cdr3_length: 16
clone_size: few
d_call: TRBD1

cdr3_aa: CASSPHRERGYGYTF
cdr3_nt: TGTGCCAGCAGCCCCCACAGGGAACGGGGCTATGGCTACACCTTC
j_call: TRBJ1-2
v_call: TRBV7-8
cdr3_length: 15
clone_size: once
d_call: NA

cdr3_aa: CATSDGRGGNTEAFF
cdr3_nt: TGTGCCACCAGTGATGGCAGAGGGGGGAACACTGAAGCTTTCTTT
j_call: TRBJ1-1
v_call: TRBV24-1
cdr3_length: 15
clone_size: NA
d_call: NA

cdr3_aa: CAWSGLGLAGDYEQYF
cdr3_nt: TGTGCCTGGAGTGGACTCGGACTAGCGGGGGACTATGAGCAGTACTTC
j_call: TRBJ2-7
v_call: TRBV30
cdr3_length: 16
clone_size: NA
d_call: TRBD2

cdr3_aa: CASSTGLASNTGELFF
cdr3_nt: TGTGCCAGCAGCACTGGACTAGCTTCGAACACCGGGGAGCTGTTTTTT
j_call: TRBJ2-2
v_call: TRBV5-6
cdr3_length: 16
clone_size: NA
d_call: TRBD2

cdr3_aa: CASSPLVWADEQYF
cdr3_nt: TGTGCCAGCAGCCCTCTTGTCTGGGCCGACGAGCAGTACTTC
j_call: TRBJ2-7
v_call: TRBV7-9
cdr3_length: 14
clone_size: NA
d_call: NA

cdr3_aa: CASSKRSGTGNGYTF
cdr3_nt: TGTGCCAGCAGCAAAAGATCCGGGACAGGGAATGGCTACACCTTC
j_call: TRBJ1-2
v_call: TRBV11-2
cdr3_length: 15
clone_size: once
d_call: TRBD1

cdr3_aa: CASSWSGVQPQHF
cdr3_nt: TGTGCCAGCAGTTGGTCCGGGGTTCAGCCCCAGCATTTT
j_call: TRBJ1-5
v_call: TRBV27
cdr3_length: 13
clone_size: NA
d_call: NA

cdr3_aa: CASSQGGQGNQPQHF
cdr3_nt: TGTGCCAGCAGCCAAGGGGGGCAGGGGAATCAGCCCCAGCATTTT
j_call: TRBJ1-5
v_call: TRBV4-2
cdr3_length: 15
clone_size: NA
d_call: NA

cdr3_aa: CASSYNQVPNSPLHF
cdr3_nt: TGTGCCAGCAGTTACAACCAGGTCCCAAATTCACCCCTCCACTTT
j_call: TRBJ1-6
v_call: TRBV6-5
cdr3_length: 15
clone_size: NA
d_call: NA

cdr3_aa: CASSPIGQGVGGSTEAFF
cdr3_nt: TGTGCCAGCTCACCCATCGGACAGGGGGTTGGGGGGAGCACTGAAGCTTTCTTT
j_call: TRBJ1-1
v_call: TRBV18
cdr3_length: 18
clone_size: NA
d_call: TRBD1

cdr3_aa: CASSPSQGAGGGEKLFF
cdr3_nt: TGTGCCAGCAGCCCATCCCAGGGGGCGGGAGGGGGCGAAAAACTGTTTTTT
j_call: TRBJ1-4
v_call: TRBV28
cdr3_length: 17
clone_size: once
d_call: TRBD1

cdr3_aa: CASSLASLPYNEQFF
cdr3_nt: TGCGCCAGCAGCTTGGCCAGTCTCCCCTACAATGAGCAGTTCTTC
j_call: TRBJ2-1
v_call: TRBV5-1
cdr3_length: 15
clone_size: NA
d_call: NA

cdr3_aa: CASSLTPWGGEQFF
cdr3_nt: TGTGCCAGCAGTCTCACCCCATGGGGGGGTGAGCAGTTCTTC
j_call: TRBJ2-1
v_call: TRBV2
cdr3_length: 14
clone_size: few
d_call: TRBD2

cdr3_aa: CASATGFSNQPQHF
cdr3_nt: TGTGCCAGCGCCACAGGATTTAGCAATCAGCCCCAGCATTTT
j_call: TRBJ1-5
v_call: TRBV2
cdr3_length: 14
clone_size: NA
d_call: NA

cdr3_aa: CASSREGQVPNQPQHF
cdr3_nt: TGTGCCAGCAGCAGAGAGGGACAAGTCCCCAATCAGCCCCAGCATTTT
j_call: TRBJ1-5
v_call: TRBV7-8
cdr3_length: 16
clone_size: NA
d_call: NA

cdr3_aa: CASSRIEAYNEQFF
cdr3_nt: TGTGCCAGCAGCCGGATAGAGGCCTACAATGAGCAGTTCTTC
j_call: TRBJ2-1
v_call: TRBV11-1
cdr3_length: 14
clone_size: NA
d_call: NA

cdr3_aa: CASSFEEKLFF
cdr3_nt: TGTGCCAGCAGTTTTGAGGAAAAACTGTTTTTT
j_call: TRBJ1-4
v_call: TRBV28
cdr3_length: 11
clone_size: once
d_call: NA

cdr3_aa: CSASPPPGGTYYNEQFF
cdr3_nt: TGCAGTGCTAGTCCCCCCCCCGGGGGGACCTACTACAATGAGCAGTTCTTC
j_call: TRBJ2-1
v_call: TRBV20-1
cdr3_length: 17
clone_size: NA
d_call: TRBD2

cdr3_aa: CASSRTDTYGYTF
cdr3_nt: TGTGCCAGCAGTCGGACAGATACCTATGGCTACACCTTC
j_call: TRBJ1-2
v_call: TRBV5-6
cdr3_length: 13
clone_size: NA
d_call: NA